This T cell receptor (beta chain) was recorded in a study of Ad26.COV2.S vaccination and SARS-CoV-2 variants. Study background: The Ad26.COV2.S arm of the COV1001 trial was where the donor was placed. By the intramuscular route, Ad26.COV2.S was given once, or twice 56 days apart.

TCRdb's table, derived via immunoSEQ multiplex PCR, lists solely in-frame clones and lacks some. This sample has roughly 380,000 clones, with roughly 90% found just once. This CDR3 contains 14 residues. Germline CDR1 and CDR2: LGHDT and YNNKEL (reference sequence). Trimming pared 4 bases from V and 0 bases from J, leaving 7 bases between. Indicated treatment: about 20 received Ad26.COV2.S at low or high dose, single or two shots; roughly 5 received placebo; per-sample allocation not given. Vaccine and placebo recipients were sampled on day 63 after the first injection. Whoever gave the sample was an adult aged 18-55 years in Boston. The administered vaccine (an Ad26 vector) expressed Wuhan-strain SARS-CoV-2 spike.

The source was peripheral blood, collected in a trial of Ad26.COV2.S vaccine versus placebo. The chain recombines TRBV3-1 (or the pseudogene TRBV3-2) with TRBJ1-3, with D maybe TRBD1 (6 bases). This TCR was sampled from a person aged 18-60 years who received the Ad26.COV2.S COVID-19 vaccine or a placebo. Written as DNA, the CDR3 is TGTGCCAGCAGCCGAGGGGGCTCTGGAAACACCATATATTTT. It specifies CASSRGGSGNTIYF.